Below, one TCR beta chain is given with its context. This clone's antigen is unknown. Per-nucleotide qualities are absent, and no much larger clonotype sits a single base away. The CDR3 has 22 amino acids, counting the end cysteine and phenylalanine. Kept here is only the CDR3 DNA, which spans 66 bases and is read in frame from base 1. The germline V gene encodes CDR1 GTSNPN and CDR2 SVGIG (reference sequence). From V the trimming removes 0 bases and from J it removes 5 bases, while the gene matches leave 20 bases of the junction unaccounted for. This sample was taken from a study of cytomegalovirus exposure and HLA in healthy donors (dated by TCRdb to about 2017). For the study in its entirety: According to an earlier analysis of 587 of the donors, about 180 million T cells yielded 117 million unique TCR beta sequences and 276 Gb of sequence data. The study aimed to test whether cataloging public T cell receptors could reveal signatures of past pathogen exposure. The study used immunosequencing to profile the T cell repertoires of approximately 650 subjects and linked those repertoires to cytomegalovirus serostatus. On average, around 240,000 unique TCR beta nucleotide sequences were sequenced per donor among about 400 genotyped donors of the cohort, with about 17% of those sequences being non-productive. Of the roughly 410 genotyped donors, 65% to 90% were placed in the genetic ancestry cluster associated with self-reported Caucasian donors. In a later analysis, previously published TCR beta repertoires from about 670 donors were re-analyzed and high-resolution HLA genotyping was added so that TCR occurrence patterns could be studied. The study combined high-throughput TCR immunosequencing, statistical association of individual TCRs with disease status, and machine learning to predict cytomegalovirus infection status. Several DR-DQ haplotypes were treated as single units for association and clustering because of strong linkage in the cohort. Besides the first cohort of roughly 640 subjects, a separate validation cohort made up of over 100 different subjects was used. Donor age, sex, ethnicity and CMV serostatus were compiled together with the repertoire data. In an earlier analysis of 587 of the donors, high-throughput TCR beta sequencing was used to judge whether each TCR beta V gene segment behaved as functional or pseudogenic. The later analysis used no new phenotypic data to find candidate immune exposures, relying instead on TCR beta sequences and their occurrence across donors. Around 330 gigabases of sequencing data and around 90 million unique TCR sequences made up an early release that covered fewer than 650 HLA-typed donors. A later genetic analysis took genome-wide SNP genotypes for about 55% of the 666 donors and used that subset as a discovery cohort. Every repertoire in the discovery cohort had been generated on one and the same sequencing platform. Class I and class II HLA loci were covered by the typing at four-digit resolution. The number of donors typed differed by locus, with about 629-630 for A, B, C, DRB1 and DQB1, 522 for DQA1, 606 for DPA1, and roughly 450 for DPB1. The paper as a whole reports these results and caveats: This cohort had only TCR beta chains sequenced, and the lack of alpha or paired-chain data limited which features could be detected. The authors suggested that the approach could potentially be extended to other disease states and immunological phenotypes. The 87-base-pair reads could not distinguish some IMGT-functional V segments, including TRBV6-2 and TRBV6-3, so those segments were excluded. Sequencing depth was assumed to be roughly uniform across donors in the presence/absence analyses, though that assumption may not hold. At a false discovery rate of 0.05, a later analysis linked around 15,000 TCR beta sequences to specific HLA alleles. A further reported finding was that TCR beta sequences accurately predicted the HLA-A and HLA-B alleles for most subjects in the first cohort. Correlated functional status among segregating V segments might be attributable to linkage disequilibrium, but an unknown experimental factor could not be ruled out. In a later analysis, HLA-associated TCR beta chains were found to be more clonally expanded and to have lower generation probabilities than equally common non-associated chains. The classifier was reported to diagnose cytomegalovirus status with high specificity and sensitivity in both the original cohort and the validation cohort. In an earlier analysis of some 550 of the donors, most TCR beta V segments were observed in productive rearrangements about 87% or about 30% of the time, broadly matching IMGT annotations. A few of the identified cytomegalovirus-associated TCR beta chains were confirmed in vitro to be specific for cytomegalovirus antigens. In a later analysis, the rate of TCR association differed among HLA loci, with DRB1 alleles having the most associated TCRs and HLA-C alleles having the fewest. HLA typing was unavailable for some donors at each locus, so association tests used only the typed subset. Immune exposure information for the cohort was limited to CMV serostatus. According to a later analysis, most CMV-associated TCR beta chains appeared to be HLA-restricted, and the HLA associations seemed to be driven largely by CMV exposure. Most TCR sequences were seen in very few donors, while some public TCRs were found in many individuals. When HLA alleles, especially DR and DQ, strongly co-occurred, attributing TCR associations to individual alleles was difficult. The earlier analysis of about 600 of the donors excluded approximately 17 rarely observed V segments, including chromosome 9 orphons, because counts were too low. A cluster of highly shared sequence variants was judged likely to be a technical artifact of the sequencing pipeline. In the study, some 160 TCR beta chains were listed as associated with cytomegalovirus. A later analysis reported that several top co-occurrence clusters appeared linked to parvovirus B19, influenza, CMV and Epstein-Barr virus. According to a later genetic analysis, donors in an Asian-associated ancestry cluster had fewer N-insertions in productive TCRs than the approximately 650-donor mean. In a later genetic analysis, a missense DCLRE1C variant was associated with V-gene and J-gene trimming of TCR beta chains, and the association was replicated in an independent cohort.

The cohort consisted of hundreds of healthy bone marrow donors. Cohort members were all nominally healthy when sampled, although unrecorded immune exposures were likely present. The donor was CMV seronegative and was included in the group of a few hundred seronegative cohort members. A peripheral blood sample was provided by each donor, and peripheral blood mononuclear cells were used for TCR beta sequencing. Genomic DNA was extracted from the blood cell samples with the Qiagen DNeasy Blood Extraction Kit. Libraries came from the immunoSEQ multiplex PCR assay. A mixture of 60 forward primers for TCR Vbeta segments and 13 reverse primers for TCR Jbeta segments was used in the multiplex PCR. Amplification of the CDR3 region of rearranged TCR beta genes was performed with a multiplex PCR assay on genomic DNA. Amplified TCR beta libraries were sequenced as 87-base-pair reads on the Illumina HiSeq System. On the authors' methods: A later analysis counted approximately 76 million unique TCR beta chains across the approximately 700 repertoires, and some 11 million of these chains were shared by at least two donors. A nearest-neighbor algorithm error-corrected the raw reads and collapsed the reads into unique sequences, merging closely related sequences to remove PCR and sequencing errors. To assign V, D and J gene segments, CDR3 sequences were aligned to IMGT reference sequences. For a sequence to be retained, at least a six-nucleotide match to both a V gene segment and a J gene segment was required. Rearrangements were called productive when the CDR3 lacked stop codons and stayed in frame with V and J; all others were non-productive. Following IMGT convention, CDR3 was defined as the stretch from the second conserved V-encoded cysteine to the conserved J-encoded phenylalanine. The earlier analysis of about 530 of the donors excluded any sequence lacking an unambiguous match to a single V gene segment. An earlier analysis of fewer than 750 of the donors called V segments functional above 56.7% productive rearrangements and segregating when the between-donor standard deviation exceeded 5%. To diagnose cytomegalovirus status from the catalog of TCR beta chain sequences, a statistical classification framework was built. In a later analysis, V and J genes were assigned by comparing TCR nucleotide sequences against IMGT/GENE-DB human TR gene sequences. The TCRdist pipeline was used in a later analysis to assign CDR3 sequences and most-parsimonious VDJ recombination scenarios. A later analysis defined each TCR beta chain by its CDR3 amino acid sequence plus V-gene family, and excluded reads lacking a unique V-gene family. In a later analysis, around 650 highly shared, low-generation-probability nucleotide sequences were removed to address suspected cross-contamination and a sequencing artifact. In a later analysis, a clonal expansion index was calculated for each public chain from normalized within-repertoire ranks of inferred template counts. Generation probabilities in a later analysis came from a VDJ recombination model fitted to out-of-frame rearrangements, and those results were checked against IGoR. Hypergeometric tests were used in a later analysis to score TCR-TCR, TCR-HLA and TCR-CMV co-occurrence, with a repertoire-size bias correction applied to the TCR pairs. In a later analysis, false discovery rates were estimated by permuting HLA or CMV assignments 20 times. In a later analysis, co-occurring TCRs were grouped using DBSCAN, and TCRdist sequence similarity was added for clustering within HLA-allele-positive subsets. For co-occurrence clustering, repertoires with fewer than 30,000 or more than 120,000 public chains were excluded, along with a handful of repertoires with anomalous nucleotide sharing. This is the immuneACCESS table as TCRdb keeps it, with only in-frame sequences that have V and J called. A part of the clones is gone; compared with another copy, unresolved V genes explain less than half, and the rest is unexplained. That table is the source of V, J and clone size, and D and trimming were worked out from the DNA. Counted in this sample were 65,000 to 90,000 clones; 75% of them appeared once. Jointly, the top ten make up under 15% of the sample.

Sequenced sample: PBMCs. The rearrangement joined TRBV30 to TRBJ2-2; a stretch of 14 junction bases matches TRBD2. This TCR derives from a man aged 65-85 years in good health and CMV-seronegative. Here is the DNA: TGTGCCTGGAGTGTACGTCTGATGCCGGGACTAGCGGGAGAAAGGAGGACCGGGGAGCTGTTTTTT. It codes for CAWSVRLMPGLAGERRTGELFF.